This T cell receptor beta chain came from a study of naive and memory T cell subsets. Findings and limits, study-wide: Each distinct alpha or beta sequence counts as one clonotype. In naive cells, over 90% of TCR sequences were seen only once.

Only a few counts were recorded for this clonotype. Its target is unknown. The CDR3 covers 14 residues. Germline trimming cut 3 bases from V and 3 bases from J; bases unmatched to any gene: 4. The germline V gene encodes CDR1 MNHEY and CDR2 SVGAGI. Both TRBC1 and TRBC2 were covered by a beta constant-region primer of two equimolar oligonucleotides. Nested alpha and beta constant-region primers with the SP2 primer drove four PCR rounds on ligated cDNA. MiXCR, applied by TCRdb to the UMI-ligation and nested PCR reads, yields one record per CDR3 protein. This sample yields about 120,000 distinct CDR3 sequences, of which approximately 37% are seen a single time; approximately 0.9% belongs to the top ten. After the first PCR, alpha and beta chain libraries were processed separately.

The origin of this receptor is a human donor in good health. Sequences were obtained from central memory CD4+ T cells from blood. V and J are TRBV6-5 and TRBJ2-7; 8 bases fit TRBD1. DNA of the CDR3: TGTGCCAGCAGTTATAGGACAGGGAGCTACGAGCAGTACTTC. Its protein is CASSYRTGSYEQYF.